The clone carrying this T cell receptor (beta chain) was seen only a few times. The antigen is unknown. This entry comes from a study of response to subunit inactivated influenza vaccine. The CDR3 length is 15 residues. Losses at the gene ends were 4 bases for V and 2 bases for J; bases not matched to a gene: 4. TCRdb processed the RT-PCR reads anew with MiXCR; each CDR3 protein has one entry. Among roughly 700,000 distinct CDR3 sequences, around 14% were seen once, and the ten largest hold roughly 10%. Overall study findings and caveats: The authors proposed limited new T cell recruitment per seasonal influenza vaccination.

Sequencing used PBMCs from blood, obtained less than 13 days after vaccination. The chain combines TRBV12-3 or TRBV12-4 with TRBJ1-5, with 8 bases identical to TRBD1. This clonotype was sampled from a man aged 45 to 65 who received an inactivated influenza vaccine. CDR3 sequence: CASSYGQGGNQPQHF. As DNA, the CDR3 is TGTGCCAGCAGTTACGGACAGGGTGGCAATCAGCCCCAGCATTTT.